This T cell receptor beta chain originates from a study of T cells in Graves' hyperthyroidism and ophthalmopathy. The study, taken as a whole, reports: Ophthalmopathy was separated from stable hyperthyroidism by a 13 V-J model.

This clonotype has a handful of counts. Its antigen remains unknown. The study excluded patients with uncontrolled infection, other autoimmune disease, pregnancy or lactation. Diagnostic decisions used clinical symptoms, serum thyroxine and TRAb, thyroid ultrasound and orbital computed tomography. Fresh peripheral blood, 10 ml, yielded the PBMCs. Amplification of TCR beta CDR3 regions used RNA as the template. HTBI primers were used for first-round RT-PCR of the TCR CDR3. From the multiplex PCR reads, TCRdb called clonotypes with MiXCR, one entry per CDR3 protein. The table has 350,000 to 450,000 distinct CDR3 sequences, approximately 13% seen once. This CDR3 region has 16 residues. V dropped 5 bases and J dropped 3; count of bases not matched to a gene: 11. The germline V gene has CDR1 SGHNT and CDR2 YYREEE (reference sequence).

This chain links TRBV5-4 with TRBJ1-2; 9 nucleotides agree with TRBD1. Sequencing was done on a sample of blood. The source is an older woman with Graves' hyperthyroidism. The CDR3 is CASSSPQGAPHYGYTF. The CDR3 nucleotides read TGTGCCAGCAGTTCCCCACAGGGGGCGCCTCACTATGGCTACACCTTC.